This T cell receptor beta chain was sequenced for a study of CD8+CD57+ T cells in acquired aplastic anemia. Study overall: Recorded DNA amounts for sorted CD4+ and CD8+ cells had an average of 3.2 ug.

Germline CDR1 ENHRY, CDR2 SYGVKD. The CDR3 length is 14 residues. J was trimmed by 7 bases and V by 10 bases; bases with no gene match: 11. As concerns this clonotype: Its antigen remains unknown.

Points from the study as a whole: The number of CD8+ CDR3 sequences shared by patients and controls was twenty-nine. CD8+ Simpson's diversity did not differ significantly between patients and controls.

For CDR3 and TCR beta VDJ profiling, genomic DNA was the template used. Using its own MiXCR run on the reads, TCRdb lists one record per CDR3 protein. The data hold some 180,000 distinct CDR3 sequences, with about 47% observed a single time. The sample comprised sorted CD4+, CD8+, or CD8+CD57+ T cells (not recorded which) from PBMCs. The receptor's source is a human donor in good health. The J gene is TRBJ2-2, the V gene TRBV10-3; TRBD1 aligns across 8 bases. The CDR3 protein is CATWGTGGIGELFF. CDR3 coding DNA: TGTGCCACCTGGGGAACAGGGGGAATCGGGGAGCTGTTTTTT.